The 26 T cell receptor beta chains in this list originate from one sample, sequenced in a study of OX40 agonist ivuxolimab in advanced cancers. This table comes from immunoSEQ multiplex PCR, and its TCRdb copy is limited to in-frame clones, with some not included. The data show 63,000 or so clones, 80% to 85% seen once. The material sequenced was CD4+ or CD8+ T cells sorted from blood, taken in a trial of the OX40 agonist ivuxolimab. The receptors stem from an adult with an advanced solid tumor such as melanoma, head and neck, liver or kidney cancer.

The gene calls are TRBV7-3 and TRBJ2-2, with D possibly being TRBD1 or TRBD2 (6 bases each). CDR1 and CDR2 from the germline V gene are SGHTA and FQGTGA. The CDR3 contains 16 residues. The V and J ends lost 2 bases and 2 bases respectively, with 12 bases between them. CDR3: CASSLGRGGNTGELFF. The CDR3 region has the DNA TGTGCCAGCAGCTTAGGCAGGGGAGGAAACACCGGGGAGCTGTTTTTT.

The CDR3 loop reads CASSLLGGRTQETQYF. The CDR3 nucleotides are TGTGCCAGCAGTTTATTGGGGGGCCGTACCCAAGAGACCCAGTACTTC. The rearrangement uses TRBV28 and TRBJ2-5; D is tentatively TRBD1 or TRBD2 (6 bases each). Trimming removed 1 base from V and 1 base from J, with 13 bases in between. This CDR3 contains 16 residues. The germline CDR1 and CDR2 sequences are MDHEN and SYDVKM.

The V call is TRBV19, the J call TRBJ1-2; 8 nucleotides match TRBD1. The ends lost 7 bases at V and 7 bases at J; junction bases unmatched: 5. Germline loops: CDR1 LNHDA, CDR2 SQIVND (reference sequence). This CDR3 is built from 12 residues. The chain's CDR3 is CASNTGGSGYTF. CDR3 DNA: TGTGCCAGTAATACAGGGGGTAGTGGCTACACCTTC.

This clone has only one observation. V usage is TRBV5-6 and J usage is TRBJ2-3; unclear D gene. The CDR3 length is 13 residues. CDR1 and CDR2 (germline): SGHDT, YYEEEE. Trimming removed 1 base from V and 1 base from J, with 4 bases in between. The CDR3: CASSLRGTDTQYF. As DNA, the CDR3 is TGTGCCAGCAGCTTGAGGGGCACAGATACGCAGTATTTT.

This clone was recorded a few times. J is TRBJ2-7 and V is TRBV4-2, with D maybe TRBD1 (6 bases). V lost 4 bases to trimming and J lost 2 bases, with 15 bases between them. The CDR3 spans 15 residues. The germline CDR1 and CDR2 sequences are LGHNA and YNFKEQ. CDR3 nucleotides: TGTGCCAGCAGCCTACGGGACACCGAGACCTACGAGCAGTACTTC. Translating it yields CASSLRDTETYEQYF.

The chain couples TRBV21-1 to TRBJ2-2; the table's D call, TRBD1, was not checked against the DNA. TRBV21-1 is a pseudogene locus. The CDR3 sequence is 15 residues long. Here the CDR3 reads CASRPDREGTGELFF. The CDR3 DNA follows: TGTGCCAGCAGACCCGACAGGGAAGGCACCGGGGAGCTGTTTTTT.

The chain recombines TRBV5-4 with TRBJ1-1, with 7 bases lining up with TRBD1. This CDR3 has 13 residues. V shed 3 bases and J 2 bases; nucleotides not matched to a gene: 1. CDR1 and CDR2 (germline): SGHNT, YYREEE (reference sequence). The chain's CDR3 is CASSWDRNTEAFF. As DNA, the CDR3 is TGTGCCAGCAGCTGGGACAGAAACACTGAAGCTTTCTTT.

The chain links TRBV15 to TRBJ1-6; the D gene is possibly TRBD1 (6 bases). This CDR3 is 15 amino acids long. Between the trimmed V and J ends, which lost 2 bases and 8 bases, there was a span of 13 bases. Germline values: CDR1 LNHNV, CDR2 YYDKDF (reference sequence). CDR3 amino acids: CATSRRAGVDSPLHF. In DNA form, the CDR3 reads TGTGCCACCAGCAGAAGGGCAGGGGTTGATTCACCCCTCCACTTT.

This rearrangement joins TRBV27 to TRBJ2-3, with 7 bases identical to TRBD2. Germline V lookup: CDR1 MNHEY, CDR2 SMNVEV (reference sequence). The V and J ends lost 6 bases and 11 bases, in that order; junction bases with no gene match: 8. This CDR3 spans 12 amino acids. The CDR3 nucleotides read TGTGCCAGCAGGAAACCGGGACTACAGCAGTATTTT. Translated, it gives CASRKPGLQQYF.

CDR3 sequence (DNA): TGTGCCAGCTCACCCCTCCCGGGACAGGGGACATATAGCAATCAGCCCCAGCATTTT. Amino acids: CASSPLPGQGTYSNQPQHF. The J gene is TRBJ1-5, the V gene TRBV18; 10 bases line up with TRBD1. The trim removed 3 bases at V and 0 bases at J, leaving 11 bases unmatched. The V gene's germline CDR1 is KGHSH and CDR2 LQKENI. The CDR3 is 19 residues long.

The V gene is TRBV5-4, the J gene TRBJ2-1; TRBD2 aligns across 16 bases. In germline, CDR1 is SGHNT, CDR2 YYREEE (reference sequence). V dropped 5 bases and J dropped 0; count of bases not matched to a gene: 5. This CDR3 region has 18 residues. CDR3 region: CASRGGLAGGYSYNEQFF. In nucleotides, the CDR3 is TGTGCCAGCAGGGGGGGACTAGCGGGAGGGTACTCCTACAATGAGCAGTTCTTC.

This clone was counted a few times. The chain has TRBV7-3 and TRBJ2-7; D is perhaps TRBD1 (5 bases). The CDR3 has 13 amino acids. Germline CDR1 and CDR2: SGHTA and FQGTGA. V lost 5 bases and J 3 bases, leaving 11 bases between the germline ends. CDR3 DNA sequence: TGTGCCAGCAGCCCCACGGACAACTACGAGCAGTACTTC. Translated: CASSPTDNYEQYF.

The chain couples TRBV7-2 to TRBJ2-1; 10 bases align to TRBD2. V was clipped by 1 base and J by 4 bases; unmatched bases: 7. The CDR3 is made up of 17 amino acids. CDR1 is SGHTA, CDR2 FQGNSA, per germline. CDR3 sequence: CASSLVAGGSNYNEQFF. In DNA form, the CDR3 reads TGTGCCAGCAGCTTAGTAGCGGGGGGATCCAATTACAATGAGCAGTTCTTC.

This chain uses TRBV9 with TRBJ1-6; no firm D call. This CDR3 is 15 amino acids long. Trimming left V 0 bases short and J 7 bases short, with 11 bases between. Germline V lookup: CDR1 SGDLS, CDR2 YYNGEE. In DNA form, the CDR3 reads TGTGCCAGCAGCGTAGGTCGGAGTAGGAATTCACCCCTCCACTTT. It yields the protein CASSVGRSRNSPLHF.

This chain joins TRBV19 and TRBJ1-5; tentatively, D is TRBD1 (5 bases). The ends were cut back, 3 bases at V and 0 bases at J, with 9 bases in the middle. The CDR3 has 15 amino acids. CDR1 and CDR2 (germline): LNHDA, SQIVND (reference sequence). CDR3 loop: CASSMTDISNQPQHF. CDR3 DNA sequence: TGTGCCAGTAGTATGACGGACATTAGCAATCAGCCCCAGCATTTT.

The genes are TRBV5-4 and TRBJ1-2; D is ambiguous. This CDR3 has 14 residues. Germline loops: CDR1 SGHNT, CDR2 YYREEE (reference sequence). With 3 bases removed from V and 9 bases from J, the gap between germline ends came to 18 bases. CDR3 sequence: CASSSYLKETSYTF. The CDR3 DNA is TGTGCCAGCAGCTCATACCTCAAAGAGACGAGCTACACCTTC.

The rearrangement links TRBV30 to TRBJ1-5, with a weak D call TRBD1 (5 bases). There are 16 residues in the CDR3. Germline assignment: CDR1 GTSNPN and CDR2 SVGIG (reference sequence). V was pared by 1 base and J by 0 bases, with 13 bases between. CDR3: CAWSADRGYSNQPQHF. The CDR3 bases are TGTGCCTGGAGTGCTGATAGGGGTTATAGCAATCAGCCCCAGCATTTT.

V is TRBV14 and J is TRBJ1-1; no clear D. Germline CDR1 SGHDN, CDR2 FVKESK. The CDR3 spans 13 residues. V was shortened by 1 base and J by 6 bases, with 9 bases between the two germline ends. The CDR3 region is CASSQAVFAEAFF. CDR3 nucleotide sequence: TGTGCCAGCAGCCAAGCGGTGTTCGCTGAAGCTTTCTTT.

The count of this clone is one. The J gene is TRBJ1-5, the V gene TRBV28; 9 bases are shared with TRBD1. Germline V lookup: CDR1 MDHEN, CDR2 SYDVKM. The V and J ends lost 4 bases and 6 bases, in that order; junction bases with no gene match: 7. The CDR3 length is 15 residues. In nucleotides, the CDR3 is TGTGCCAGCAGTTCCACAGGGGGCGCGGGTCAGCCCCAGCATTTT. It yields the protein CASSSTGGAGQPQHF.

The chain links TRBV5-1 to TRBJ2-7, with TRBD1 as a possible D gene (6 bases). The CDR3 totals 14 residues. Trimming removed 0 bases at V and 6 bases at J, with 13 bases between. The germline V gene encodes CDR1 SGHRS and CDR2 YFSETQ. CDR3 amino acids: CASSLEWATGEQYF. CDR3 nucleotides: TGCGCCAGCAGCTTGGAGTGGGCGACAGGCGAGCAGTACTTC.

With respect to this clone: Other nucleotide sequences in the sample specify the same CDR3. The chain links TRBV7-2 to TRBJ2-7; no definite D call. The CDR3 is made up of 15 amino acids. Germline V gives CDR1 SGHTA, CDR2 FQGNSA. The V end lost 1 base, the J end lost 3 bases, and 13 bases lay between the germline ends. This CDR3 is CASSLGGSRLYEQYF. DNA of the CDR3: TGTGCCAGCAGCTTAGGTGGCAGCAGACTCTACGAGCAGTACTTC. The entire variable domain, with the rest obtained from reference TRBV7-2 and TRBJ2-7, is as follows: GAGVSQSPSNKVTEKGKDVELRCDPISGHTALYWYRQSLGQGLEFLIYFQGNSAPDKSGLPSDRFSAERTGGSVSTLTIQRTQQEDSAVYLCASSLGGSRLYEQYFGPGTRLTVT.

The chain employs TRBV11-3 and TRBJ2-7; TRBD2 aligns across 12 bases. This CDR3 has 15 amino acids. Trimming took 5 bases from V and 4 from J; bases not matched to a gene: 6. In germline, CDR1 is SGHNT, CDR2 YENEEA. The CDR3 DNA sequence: TGTGCCAGCAGCCCACTAGCGGGAGGAGGGTACGAGCAGTACTTC. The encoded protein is CASSPLAGGGYEQYF. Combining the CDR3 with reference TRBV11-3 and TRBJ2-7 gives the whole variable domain EAGVVQSPRYKIIEKKQPVAFWCNPISGHNTLYWYLQNLGQGPELLIRYENEEAVDDSQLPKDRFSAERLKGVDSTLKIQPAELGDSAVYLCASSPLAGGGYEQYFGPGTRLTVT.

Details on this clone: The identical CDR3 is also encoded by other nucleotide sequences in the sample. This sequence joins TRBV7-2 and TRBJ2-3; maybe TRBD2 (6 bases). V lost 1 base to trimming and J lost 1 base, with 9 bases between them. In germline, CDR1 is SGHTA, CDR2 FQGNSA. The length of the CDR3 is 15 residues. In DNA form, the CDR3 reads TGTGCCAGCAGCTTAGGGCGGGGACGCACAGATACGCAGTATTTT. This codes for CASSLGRGRTDTQYF.

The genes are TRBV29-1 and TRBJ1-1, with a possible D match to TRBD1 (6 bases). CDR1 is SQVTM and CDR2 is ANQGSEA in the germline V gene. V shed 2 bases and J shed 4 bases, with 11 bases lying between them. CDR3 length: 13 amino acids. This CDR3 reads CSVERGASTEAFF. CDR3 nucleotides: TGCAGCGTTGAAAGGGGGGCGAGCACTGAAGCTTTCTTT.

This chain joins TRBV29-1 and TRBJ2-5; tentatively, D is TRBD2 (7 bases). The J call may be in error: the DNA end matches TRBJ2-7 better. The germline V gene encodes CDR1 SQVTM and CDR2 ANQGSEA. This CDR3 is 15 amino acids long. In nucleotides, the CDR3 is TGCAGCGTTGAAGATCCAAGGGGGAGGGACTACGAGCAGTACTTC. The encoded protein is CSVEDPRGRDYEQYF.

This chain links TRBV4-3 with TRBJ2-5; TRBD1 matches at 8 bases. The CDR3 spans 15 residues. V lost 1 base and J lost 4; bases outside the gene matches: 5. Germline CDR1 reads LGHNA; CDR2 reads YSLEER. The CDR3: CASSQGRGRGETQYF. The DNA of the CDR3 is TGCGCCAGCAGCCAAGGCAGGGGGCGCGGAGAGACCCAGTACTTC.